The present entry profiles one TCR beta chain with its context. The antigen it recognizes is unknown. Base qualities were left out, and no much larger clone turns up one base away. The sample comes from a study of early T cells in non-severe SARS-CoV-2 infection (dated by TCRdb to 2020 to 2022). Context from the whole study: TCR sequencing used bulk RNA from unsorted whole blood, so alpha and beta chains could not be paired.

Per the germline V gene, SGHAT is the CDR1 and FQNNGV is the CDR2. The CDR3, from cysteine to phenylalanine, totals 13 residues. Only the CDR3 part of the read is kept: 39 bases, read in frame from the first base. The junction shows trimming of 3 bases on V and 4 bases on J, plus 9 bases between the germline ends. A case-control design nested within a healthcare worker cohort in London, UK, was used, with weekly nasopharyngeal swab PCR tests and blood sampling performed. Healthcare workers were enrolled in the week of the UK lockdown, from 23 to 31 March 2020, and were followed every week for up to about 16 weeks. The paper as a whole reports these results and caveats: VDJdb matching was skewed toward anti-spike CD8 responses and likely underestimated virus-specific expansions by missing private and CD4 specificities.

The library came from 5' RACE. Sequencing used a NextSeq 500. The TCR library protocol attached unique molecular identifiers to individual cDNA molecules to correct for sequencing error and PCR bias. TCR alpha and beta chains were both sequenced, and the abundances of alpha and beta sequences in each sample were closely correlated with each other. The source study handled its data this way. Decombinator V4 was used to annotate TCR sequences for V gene, J gene and CDR3. TCRs were defined as expanded if a significant change between any two time points was detected under a Poisson model with p below 0.0001. TCR abundances were normalised to the total number of TCRs sequenced per sample and expressed as counts per million. TRAV1-2 paired with TRAJ12, TRAJ20 or TRAJ33 defined MAIT TCRs, while TRAV10 paired with TRAJ18 defined iNKT TCRs. A search of VDJdb, accessed on 1 November 2021, was run for TCRs annotated to CMV, EBV and SARS-CoV-2, with TCRs annotated for multiple antigens excluded. Using fastp trimming at Q25 and MiXCR clonotype assembly, TCRdb reanalyzed the public sequencing data and kept in-frame beta chains. Records with the same CDR3 protein are collapsed into one entry carrying the most frequent genes and DNA. TCRdb's processing, not the authors', yielded these V and J calls. The sample includes under 60,000 distinct CDR3 sequences, with 8% to 10% observed a single time. The ten largest account for 9.4% of the sample.

The clonotype was recovered from an adult who was a healthcare worker with PCR-confirmed SARS-CoV-2 infection or an uninfected control (not recorded which). The rearranged segments are TRBV11-2 and TRBJ1-2; the D gene assignment is ambiguous. Sequenced material: whole blood. The DNA reads as follows: TGTGCCAGCAGCTTTTTAGGCAGCTATGGCTACACCTTC. This sequence encodes CASSFLGSYGYTF.